These T cell receptor beta chains were read from a single sample in a study of cytomegalovirus exposure and HLA in healthy donors. The table came from immunoSEQ multiplex PCR; TCRdb's copy has only in-frame clones and leaves some out. The data contain approximately 160,000 clones, approximately 79% of them singletons. Sequenced material: PBMCs. The receptors were sampled from a male donor in good health and CMV-seronegative. CDR3s include the opening cysteine and the closing phenylalanine or tryptophan. Clone size is not always given. Where it is, it says once, few, many or a class for expanded clones.

v_gene: TRBV28; abundance: .; j_gene: TRBJ1-5; CDR3aa: CASSLVVGPKQPQHF
v_gene: TRBV7-9; abundance: .; j_gene: TRBJ1-3; CDR3aa: CASSLGGRTGNTIYF
v_gene: TRBV9; abundance: .; j_gene: TRBJ1-4; CDR3aa: CASSARQGSNEKLFF
v_gene: TRBV27; abundance: .; j_gene: TRBJ2-1; CDR3aa: CASSYTSGAYNEQFF
v_gene: TRBV6-1; abundance: .; j_gene: TRBJ1-5; CDR3aa: CASNPTGSNQPQHF
v_gene: TRBV4-3; abundance: few; j_gene: TRBJ1-2; CDR3aa: CASSQDSRVANYGYTF
v_gene: TRBV9; abundance: .; j_gene: .; CDR3aa: CASSVGGASGPLGPYEQYF
v_gene: TRBV6-6; abundance: .; j_gene: TRBJ1-2; CDR3aa: CASSSGTGHPNYGYTF
v_gene: TRBV19; abundance: .; j_gene: TRBJ1-1; CDR3aa: CASSIDSTGGFTEAFF
v_gene: TRBV18; abundance: .; j_gene: TRBJ2-5; CDR3aa: CASSPQGPPETQYF
v_gene: TRBV7-3; abundance: .; j_gene: TRBJ2-3; CDR3aa: CASSPASGSYTQYF
v_gene: TRBV5-1; abundance: .; j_gene: TRBJ2-3; CDR3aa: CASSLFRPSTDTQYF
v_gene: TRBV7-9; abundance: few; j_gene: TRBJ1-2; CDR3aa: CSSSDIPGGRNYGYTF
v_gene: TRBV4-1; abundance: .; j_gene: TRBJ1-4; CDR3aa: CASSQDLYRNEKLFF
v_gene: TRBV7-9; abundance: .; j_gene: TRBJ2-2; CDR3aa: CASSLTTSGRYTGELFF
v_gene: TRBV15; abundance: .; j_gene: .; CDR3aa: CATSPGQASYEQYF
v_gene: TRBV7-6; abundance: .; j_gene: TRBJ2-4; CDR3aa: CASSLGVGDIQYF
v_gene: TRBV5-4; abundance: .; j_gene: TRBJ1-1; CDR3aa: CASSFYITGNTEAFF
v_gene: TRBV7-3; abundance: .; j_gene: TRBJ1-6; CDR3aa: CASSLTSDRPLHF
v_gene: TRBV6-1; abundance: once; j_gene: TRBJ2-3; CDR3aa: CASTRWGGTDTQYF
v_gene: TRBV6-1; abundance: .; j_gene: TRBJ2-7; CDR3aa: CASSGQAPKGSYEQYF
v_gene: TRBV6-1; abundance: .; j_gene: TRBJ2-1; CDR3aa: CASNPGLTYNEQFF
v_gene: TRBV5-4; abundance: .; j_gene: TRBJ2-3; CDR3aa: CASSPGLADTQYF
v_gene: TRBV11-2; abundance: .; j_gene: TRBJ2-1; CDR3aa: CASSFLIDEQFF
v_gene: TRBV15; abundance: once; j_gene: TRBJ2-1; CDR3aa: CATSRDEAGGPNEQFF
v_gene: TRBV6-5; abundance: .; j_gene: TRBJ2-5; CDR3aa: CASSYAGVEETQYF
v_gene: TRBV5-1; abundance: .; j_gene: TRBJ2-5; CDR3aa: CASSLGWRAVGSGVQETQYF
v_gene: TRBV29-1; abundance: .; j_gene: TRBJ2-7; CDR3aa: CSVPGERAYEQYF
v_gene: TRBV4-2; abundance: .; j_gene: .; CDR3aa: CASSHRGDEQYF
v_gene: TRBV7-8; abundance: .; j_gene: .; CDR3aa: CASSPRAGTAYEQYF
v_gene: TRBV27; abundance: .; j_gene: TRBJ2-1; CDR3aa: CASSGQGTGYNEQFF
v_gene: TRBV20-1; abundance: .; j_gene: TRBJ1-2; CDR3aa: CSAPSAGLRTF
v_gene: TRBV9; abundance: few; j_gene: TRBJ1-1; CDR3aa: CASSVAGSGDTEAFF
v_gene: TRBV11-2; abundance: once; j_gene: TRBJ2-7; CDR3aa: CASSLVGGYEQYF
v_gene: TRBV6-5; abundance: .; j_gene: TRBJ1-5; CDR3aa: CATNSEGRGQPQHF
v_gene: TRBV7-2; abundance: .; j_gene: TRBJ1-1; CDR3aa: CASSLAATGGMNTEAFF
v_gene: TRBV10-3; abundance: .; j_gene: TRBJ1-3; CDR3aa: CAISEVRVAGNTIYF